This TCR beta chain was documented in a study of siplizumab effects on memory and regulatory T cells. Trimming stripped 6 bases from V and 1 base from J, with 9 bases between. The germline CDR1 and CDR2 sequences are LNHDA and SQIVND (reference sequence). This CDR3 is 14 amino acids long. Profiling relied on immunoSEQ multiplex PCR, and the TCRdb table lists in-frame clones only, not all of them. The sample records about 100,000 clones, about 94% being singletons. Material for sequencing was non-Treg CD4+ T cells sorted from blood. The receptor comes from a human donor in good health. The chain combines TRBV19 with TRBJ2-2; D might be TRBD2 (6 bases). Here the CDR3 reads CASSGSQNTGELFF. The CDR3 nucleotides are TGTGCCAGTAGCGGGAGCCAGAACACCGGGGAGCTGTTTTTT.